This TCR beta chain was recovered during a study of blood T cell repertoires in COVID-19. Per germline, CDR1 SEHNR and CDR2 FQNEAQ (reference sequence). The CDR3 contains 14 residues. Trimming at V came to 1 base and at J to 4 bases, leaving 2 bases not matched to a gene. Libraries were prepared by immunoSEQ multiplex PCR; TCRdb keeps only in-frame clonotypes and omits some of them. Seen here are 200,000 to 300,000 clones, about nine tenths observed once, and the top ten hold 0.83%. The receptor comes from a man aged 25-40 years with COVID-19, enrolled during active disease. The chain is built from TRBV7-9 and TRBJ1-2, with 8 bases fitting TRBD1. Sequencing used peripheral blood. CDR3 bases: TGTGCCAGCAGCTTAGGGGACAGGTTCTATGGCTACACCTTC. As protein: CASSLGDRFYGYTF.